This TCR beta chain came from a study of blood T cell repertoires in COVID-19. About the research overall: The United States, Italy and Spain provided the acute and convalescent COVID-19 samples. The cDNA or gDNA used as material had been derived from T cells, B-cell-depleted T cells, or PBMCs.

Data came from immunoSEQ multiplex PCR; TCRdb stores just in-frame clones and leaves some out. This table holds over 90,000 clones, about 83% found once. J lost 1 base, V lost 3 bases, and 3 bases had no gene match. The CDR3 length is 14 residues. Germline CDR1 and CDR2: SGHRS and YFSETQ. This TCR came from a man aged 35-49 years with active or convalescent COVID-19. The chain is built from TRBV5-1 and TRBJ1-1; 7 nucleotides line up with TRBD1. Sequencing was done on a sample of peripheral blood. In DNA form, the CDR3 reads TGCGCCAGCAGCTCGTACAGGGGGAACACTGAAGCTTTCTTT. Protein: CASSSYRGNTEAFF.